This T cell receptor beta chain originates from a study of beta chain features in type 1 diabetes. In the study overall: Age and gender were similar between patients and healthy donors, as were cell yields. Study-wide points: Moderate yet significant TCRB CDR3 shortening was seen in Type 1 diabetes patients in all four CD4+ subsets.

To note about this clone: The antigen is undetermined.

All of the isolated RNA was reverse transcribed, so expressed TCRB transcripts were sequenced. Sequencing was performed with immunoSEQ multiplex PCR; in TCRdb, only in-frame clones are kept and a portion is missing. The sample contains around 330,000 clones, roughly 9.6% of which appear only once. The CDR3 length is 16 residues. Trimming took off 5 bases at V and 3 bases at J, with 17 bases between the two ends. This clonotype originated in a woman aged 25 to 39 in good health. This chain uses TRBV23-1 with TRBJ1-5; D remains unclear. TRBV23-1 is an ORF for which the function is uncertain. The sample consisted of naive CD4+ T cells from blood. The DNA for the CDR3 is TGCGCCAGCAGTACGACGTTCGACAAGATCAATCAGCCCCAGCATTTT. Amino acid sequence: CASSTTFDKINQPQHF.